This T cell receptor beta chain was recorded in a study of cytomegalovirus exposure and HLA in healthy donors. Study conclusions and caveats: Follow-up analysis found HLA locus-dependent TCR association rates, highest for DRB1 and lowest for HLA-C. Sequences of the TCR beta chain were said to predict the HLA-A and HLA-B alleles of most subjects accurately.

Researchers ran the PCR with 60 Vbeta and 13 Jbeta primers. TCRdb's copy holds only in-frame clones and misses some; the assay was immunoSEQ multiplex PCR. The sample lists approximately 110,000 clones, 80% to 85% occurring once. In regard to this clone: The antigen is unknown.

This clonotype was obtained from a woman aged 25 to 39 in good health and CMV-seronegative. Sequencing was performed on PBMCs.

This chain's CDR3 is CASSLALQGTEAFF. The CDR3 DNA sequence: TGTGCCAGCAGCTTAGCACTACAGGGGACTGAAGCTTTCTTT. The chain uses TRBV11-2 and TRBJ1-1, with TRBD1 identical over 7 bases. The germline V gene has CDR1 SGHAT and CDR2 FQNNGV. The V and J ends lost 1 base and 5 bases, in that order; junction bases with no gene match: 4. CDR3 length equals 14 residues.